These 2 T cell receptor beta chains share one sample of origin, sequenced in a study of CXCR3-negative and CXCR3-positive naive CD8 T cells. Study outcomes and limitations: Naive CXCR3-positive cells had TRB CDR3s more hydrophobic than those of CXCR3-negative naive cells.

These receptors lack a known antigen. TRB cDNA was prepared as libraries by UMI-labeled 5' RACE. TCRdb re-analyzed the 5' RACE reads; it lists each CDR3 protein once, without DNA. The sample's table shows 150,000 or so distinct CDR3 sequences. Sequenced: naive CXCR3+ CD8+ T cells from blood. Subset described: CD45RO-CCR7+CD27+CD95- naive CD8+ T cells expressing CXCR3 (TNR3+). The receptors come from a human donor in good health. Some clones in this sample may be carry-over from other donors' samples.

This chain joins TRBV6-6 and TRBJ1-2. Germline CDR1 reads MNHNY; CDR2 reads SVGAGI (reference sequence). This CDR3 spans 15 amino acids. CDR3 protein: CASSYSKATNYGYTF.

The gene calls are TRBV5-1 and TRBJ2-4; there is no DNA to check the TCRdb D call of TRBD1. The CDR3 loop spans 14 amino acids. Germline loops: CDR1 SGHRS, CDR2 YFSETQ. The CDR3: CASSNAGGRDIQYF.